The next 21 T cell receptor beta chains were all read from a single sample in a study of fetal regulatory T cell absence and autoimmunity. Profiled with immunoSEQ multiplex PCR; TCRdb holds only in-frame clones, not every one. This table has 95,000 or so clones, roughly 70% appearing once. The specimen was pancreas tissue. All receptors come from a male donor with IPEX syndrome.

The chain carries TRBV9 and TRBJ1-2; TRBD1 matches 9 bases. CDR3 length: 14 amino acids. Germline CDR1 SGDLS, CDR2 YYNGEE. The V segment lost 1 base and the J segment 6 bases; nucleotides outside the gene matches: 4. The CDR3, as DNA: TGTGCCAGCAGCGTATCCGGGGACAGGGATGGCTACACCTTC. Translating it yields CASSVSGDRDGYTF.

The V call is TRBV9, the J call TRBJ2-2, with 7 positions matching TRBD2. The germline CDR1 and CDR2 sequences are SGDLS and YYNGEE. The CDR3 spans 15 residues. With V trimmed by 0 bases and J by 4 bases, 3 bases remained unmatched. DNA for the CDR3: TGTGCCAGCAGCGTAGAGGGACTACTCACCGGGGAGCTGTTTTTT. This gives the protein CASSVEGLLTGELFF.

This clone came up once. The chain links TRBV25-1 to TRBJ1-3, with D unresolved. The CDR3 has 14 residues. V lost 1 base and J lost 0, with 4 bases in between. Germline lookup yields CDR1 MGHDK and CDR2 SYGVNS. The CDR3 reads CASSESNSGNTIYF. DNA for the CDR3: TGTGCCAGCAGTGAATCCAACTCTGGAAACACCATATATTTT.

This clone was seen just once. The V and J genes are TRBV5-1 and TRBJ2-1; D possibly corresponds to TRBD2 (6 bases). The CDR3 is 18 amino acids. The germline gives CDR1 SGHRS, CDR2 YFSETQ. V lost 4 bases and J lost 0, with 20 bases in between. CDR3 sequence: CASSLHPGLSTSYNEQFF. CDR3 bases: TGCGCCAGCAGCCTCCACCCGGGACTTAGCACCTCCTACAATGAGCAGTTCTTC.

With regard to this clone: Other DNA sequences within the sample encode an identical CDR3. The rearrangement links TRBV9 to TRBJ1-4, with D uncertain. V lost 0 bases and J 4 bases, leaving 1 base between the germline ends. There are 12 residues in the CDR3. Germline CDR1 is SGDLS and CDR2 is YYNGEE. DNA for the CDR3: TGTGCCAGCAGCGTAGATAATGAAAAACTGTTTTTT. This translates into CASSVDNEKLFF.

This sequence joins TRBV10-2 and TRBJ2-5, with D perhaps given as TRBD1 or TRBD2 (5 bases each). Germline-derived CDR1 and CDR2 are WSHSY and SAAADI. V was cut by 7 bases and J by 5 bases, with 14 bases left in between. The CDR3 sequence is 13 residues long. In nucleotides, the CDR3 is TGCGCCAGCACCGGGACCATGGGGGAGACCCAGTACTTC. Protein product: CASTGTMGETQYF.

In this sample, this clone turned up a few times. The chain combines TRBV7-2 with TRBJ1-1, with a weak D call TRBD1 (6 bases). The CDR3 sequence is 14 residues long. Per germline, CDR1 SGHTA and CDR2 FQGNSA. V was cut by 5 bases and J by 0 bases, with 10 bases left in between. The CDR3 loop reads CASSPQGMNTEAFF. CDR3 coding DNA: TGTGCCAGCAGCCCCCAGGGGATGAACACTGAAGCTTTCTTT. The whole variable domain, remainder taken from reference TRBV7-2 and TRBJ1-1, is GAGVSQSPSNKVTEKGKDVELRCDPISGHTALYWYRQSLGQGLEFLIYFQGNSAPDKSGLPSDRFSAERTGGSVSTLTIQRTQQEDSAVYLCASSPQGMNTEAFFGQGTRLTVV.

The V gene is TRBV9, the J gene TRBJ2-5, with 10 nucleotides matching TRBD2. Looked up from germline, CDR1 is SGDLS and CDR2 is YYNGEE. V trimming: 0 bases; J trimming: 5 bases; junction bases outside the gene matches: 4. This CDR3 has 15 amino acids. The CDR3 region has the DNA TGTGCCAGCAGCGTAGGGCTAGCGGGGGTGGAGACCCAGTACTTC. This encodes CASSVGLAGVETQYF.

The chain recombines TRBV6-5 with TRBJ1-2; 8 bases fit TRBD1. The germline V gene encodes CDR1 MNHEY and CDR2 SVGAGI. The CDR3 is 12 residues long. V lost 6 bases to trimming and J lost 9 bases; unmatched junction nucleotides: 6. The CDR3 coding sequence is TGTGCCAGCAGATCGACAGGGGATAGCTACACCTTC. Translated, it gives CASRSTGDSYTF.

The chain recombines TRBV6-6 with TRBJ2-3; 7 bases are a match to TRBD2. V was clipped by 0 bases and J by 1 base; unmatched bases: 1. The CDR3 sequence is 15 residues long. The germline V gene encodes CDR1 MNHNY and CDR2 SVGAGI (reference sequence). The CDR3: CASSYSRGGTDTQYF. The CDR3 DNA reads TGTGCCAGCAGTTACTCACGGGGGGGCACAGATACGCAGTATTTT.

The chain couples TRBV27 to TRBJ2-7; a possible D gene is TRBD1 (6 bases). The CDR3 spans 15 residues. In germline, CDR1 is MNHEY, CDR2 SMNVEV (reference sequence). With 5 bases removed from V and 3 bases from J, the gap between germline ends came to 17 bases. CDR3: CASSPGDTGIYEQYF. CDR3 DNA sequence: TGTGCCAGCAGTCCCGGGGATACAGGGATCTACGAGCAGTACTTC.

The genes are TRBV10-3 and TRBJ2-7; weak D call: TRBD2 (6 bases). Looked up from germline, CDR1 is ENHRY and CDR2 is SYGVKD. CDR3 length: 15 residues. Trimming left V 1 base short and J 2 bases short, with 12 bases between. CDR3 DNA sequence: TGTGCCATCAGTGAGTTGGGCGGGGACCCCTACGAGCAGTACTTC. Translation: CAISELGGDPYEQYF.

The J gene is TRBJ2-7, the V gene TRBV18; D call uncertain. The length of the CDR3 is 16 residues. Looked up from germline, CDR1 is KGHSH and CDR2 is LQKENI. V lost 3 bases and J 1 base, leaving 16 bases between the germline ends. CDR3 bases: TGTGCCAGCTCACCCACAACAAGGACGCATTCCTACGAGCAGTACTTC. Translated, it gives CASSPTTRTHSYEQYF.

The CDR3 sequence is CASRPRRGLGEQYF. The CDR3 region has the DNA TGTGCCAGCCGTCCGCGGAGGGGCCTTGGAGAGCAGTACTTC. The J gene is TRBJ2-7, the V gene TRBV2; possibly TRBD2 for D (6 bases). Germline V CDR1 and CDR2: SNHLY, FYNNEI. The CDR3 contains 14 residues. V was pared by 8 bases and J by 7 bases, with 21 bases between. The full variable domain, rest sourced from reference TRBV2 and TRBJ2-7, is EPEVTQTPSHQVTQMGQEVILRCVPISNHLYFYWYRQILGQKVEFLVSFYNNEISEKSEIFDDQFSVERPDGSNFTLKIRSTKLEDSAMYFCASRPRRGLGEQYFGPGTRLTVT.

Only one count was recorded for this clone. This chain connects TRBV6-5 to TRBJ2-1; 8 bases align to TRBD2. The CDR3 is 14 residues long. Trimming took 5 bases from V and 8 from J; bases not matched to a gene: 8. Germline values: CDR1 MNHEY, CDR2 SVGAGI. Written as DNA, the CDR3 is TGTGCCAGCAGTGACGGGACTAGTCGGTATGAGCAGTTCTTC. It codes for CASSDGTSRYEQFF.

CDR3 sequence (DNA): TGTGCCAGCAGCTTCCCAGGGAATGGTTCACCCCTCCACTTT. It codes for CASSFPGNGSPLHF. V gene TRBV7-8 combines with J gene TRBJ1-6; D is possibly TRBD1 (5 bases). Germline loops: CDR1 SGHVS, CDR2 FQNEAQ. The CDR3 runs to 14 residues. V lost 3 bases and J 9 bases, leaving 12 bases between the germline ends.

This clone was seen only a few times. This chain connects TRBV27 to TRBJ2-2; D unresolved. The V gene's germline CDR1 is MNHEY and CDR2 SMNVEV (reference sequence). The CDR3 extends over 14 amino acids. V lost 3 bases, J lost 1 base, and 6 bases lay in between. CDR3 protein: CASSLKGNTGELFF. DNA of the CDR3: TGTGCCAGCAGTTTGAAGGGGAACACCGGGGAGCTGTTTTTT.

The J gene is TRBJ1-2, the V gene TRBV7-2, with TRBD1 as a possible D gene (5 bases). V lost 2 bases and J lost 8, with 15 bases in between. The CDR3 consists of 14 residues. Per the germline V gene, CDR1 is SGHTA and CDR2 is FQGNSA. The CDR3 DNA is TGTGCCAGCAGCTTAACCCGCGGGGCTGGGGGCTACACCTTC. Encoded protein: CASSLTRGAGGYTF.

CDR3 loop: CASSSGLAGSDTDTQYF. The CDR3 DNA reads as TGTGCCAGCAGCTCGGGACTAGCGGGGTCCGACACAGATACGCAGTATTTT. V is TRBV7-6 and J is TRBJ2-3, with 13 bases that match TRBD2. The CDR3 is made up of 17 amino acids. J gave up 2 bases and V 4 bases, and 6 bases lay outside the gene matches. Per germline, CDR1 SGHVS and CDR2 FNYEAQ.

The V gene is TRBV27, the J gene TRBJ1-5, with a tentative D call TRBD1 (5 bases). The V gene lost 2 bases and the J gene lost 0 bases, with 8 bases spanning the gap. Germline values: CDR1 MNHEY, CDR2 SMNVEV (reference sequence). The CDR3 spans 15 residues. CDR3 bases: TGTGCCAGCAGTTTACAGGGATATAGCAATCAGCCCCAGCATTTT. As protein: CASSLQGYSNQPQHF.

The CDR3 nucleotides read TGTGCCAGCAGTTCCGGACAGGGTAACACTGAAGCTTTCTTT. This translates into CASSSGQGNTEAFF. The rearrangement uses TRBV21-1 and TRBJ1-1; TRBD1 is the table's D call, not checked against the DNA. TRBV21-1 counts as a pseudogene. The CDR3 covers 14 residues.